The T cell receptor (beta chain) described here comes from a study of cytomegalovirus exposure and HLA in healthy donors. Per the germline V gene, CDR1 is LGHNA and CDR2 is YSLEER. CDR3 length: 15 residues. V was clipped by 0 bases and J by 3 bases, with 11 bases between them. PCR used 60 Vbeta primers and 13 Jbeta primers. Method: immunoSEQ multiplex PCR; TCRdb's copy keeps in-frame clones and lacks some. The table lists around 150,000 clones, roughly 79% of them singletons. Sequenced: PBMCs. This chain joins TRBV4-3 and TRBJ1-2; D unclear. The TCR was taken from a woman in her twenties or thirties in good health and CMV-seronegative. As DNA, the CDR3 is TGCGCCAGCAGCCAAGATCGCGGAGTTTACTATGGCTACACCTTC. This encodes CASSQDRGVYYGYTF.